The text below deals with one T cell receptor (beta chain). The data were produced by immunoSEQ multiplex PCR, yet TCRdb's version contains in-frame clones alone and is incomplete. Here the sample spans some 720,000 clones, around 89% being singletons. This specimen comes from a study of shared T cell receptors in the human thymus. These same data were also listed under a study on human thymus T cells.

This receptor was obtained from a boy younger than two with a congenital heart defect. The source material was thymocytes.

The CDR3 here is CASSQDRLANEQFF. The CDR3 DNA reads TGCGCCAGCAGCCAAGATAGACTAGCGAACGAGCAGTTCTTC. The rearrangement joins TRBV4-3 to TRBJ2-1; 8 nucleotides align to TRBD2. The CDR3 is 14 residues long. The V segment lost 0 bases and the J segment 10 bases; nucleotides outside the gene matches: 5. CDR1 and CDR2 (germline): LGHNA, YSLEER.